This T cell receptor beta chain was sequenced in a study of T-cell memory formation after mild COVID-19. TCRdb reprocessed the 5' RACE reads with MiXCR, giving one entry per CDR3 protein. The table lists around 130,000 distinct CDR3 sequences, approximately 6.2% of them singletons, with 2.2% in the top ten. This clonotype was observed a few times. The TCR sequence derives from an adult woman who had mild COVID-19 (a few samples of this study predate the infection). Cell type and time point are not known. Sample: PBMCs or a T cell subset sorted from them (not recorded which).

Here the CDR3 DNA reads TGTGCCAGCAGCTACGGGAGTGGTTCCTACGAGCAGTACTTC. This sequence encodes CASSYGSGSYEQYF. V gene TRBV6-6 combines with J gene TRBJ2-7; a weak D match, TRBD2 (6 bases). Germline assignment: CDR1 MNHNY and CDR2 SVGAGI (reference sequence). V gave up 6 bases and J gave up 1 base, with 13 bases separating them. There are 14 residues in the CDR3.